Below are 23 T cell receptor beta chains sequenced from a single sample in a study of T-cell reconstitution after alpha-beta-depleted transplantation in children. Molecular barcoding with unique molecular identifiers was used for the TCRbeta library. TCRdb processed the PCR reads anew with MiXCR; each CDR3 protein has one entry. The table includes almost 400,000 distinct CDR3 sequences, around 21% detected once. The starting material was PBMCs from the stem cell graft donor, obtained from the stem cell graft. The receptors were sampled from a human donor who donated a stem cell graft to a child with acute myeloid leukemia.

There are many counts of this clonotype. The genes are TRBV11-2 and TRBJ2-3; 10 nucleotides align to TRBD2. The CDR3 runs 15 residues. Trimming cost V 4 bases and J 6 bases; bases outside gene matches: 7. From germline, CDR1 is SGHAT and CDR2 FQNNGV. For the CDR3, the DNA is TGTGCCAGCAGCTCATCTAGCGGGAGCCTCGATACGCAGTATTTT. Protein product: CASSSSSGSLDTQYF.

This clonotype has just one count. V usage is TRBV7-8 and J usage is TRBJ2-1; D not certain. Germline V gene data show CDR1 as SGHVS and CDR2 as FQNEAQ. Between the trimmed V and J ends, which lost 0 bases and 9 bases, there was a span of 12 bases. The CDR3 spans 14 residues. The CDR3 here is CASSLAGRVSEQFF. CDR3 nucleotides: TGTGCCAGCAGCTTAGCGGGAAGAGTCTCTGAGCAGTTCTTC.

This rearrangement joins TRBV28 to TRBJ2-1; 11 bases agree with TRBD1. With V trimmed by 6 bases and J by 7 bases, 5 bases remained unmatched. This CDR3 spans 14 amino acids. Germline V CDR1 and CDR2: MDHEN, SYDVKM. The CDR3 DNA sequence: TGTGCCAGCAGGGAGGACAGGGGGCTTAATGAGCAGTTCTTC. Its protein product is CASREDRGLNEQFF. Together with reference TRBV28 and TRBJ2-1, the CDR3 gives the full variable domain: DVKVTQSSRYLVKRTGEKVFLECVQDMDHENMFWYRQDPGLGLRLIYFSYDVKMKEKGDIPEGYSVSREKKERFSLILESASTNQTSMYLCASREDRGLNEQFFGPGTRLTVL.

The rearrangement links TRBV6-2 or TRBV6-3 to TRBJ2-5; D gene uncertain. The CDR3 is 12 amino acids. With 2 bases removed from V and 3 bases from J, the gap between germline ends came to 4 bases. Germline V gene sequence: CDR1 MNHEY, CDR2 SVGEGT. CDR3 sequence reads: CASSYLKETQYF. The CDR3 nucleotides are TGTGCCAGCAGTTACCTAAAAGAGACCCAGTACTTC.

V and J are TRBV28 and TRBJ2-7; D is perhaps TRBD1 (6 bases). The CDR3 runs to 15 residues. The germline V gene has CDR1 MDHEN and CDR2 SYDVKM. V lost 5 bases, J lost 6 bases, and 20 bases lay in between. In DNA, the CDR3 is TGTGCCAGCAGTCCCGGGACATGGGTATCCCTCGAGCAGTACTTC. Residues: CASSPGTWVSLEQYF.

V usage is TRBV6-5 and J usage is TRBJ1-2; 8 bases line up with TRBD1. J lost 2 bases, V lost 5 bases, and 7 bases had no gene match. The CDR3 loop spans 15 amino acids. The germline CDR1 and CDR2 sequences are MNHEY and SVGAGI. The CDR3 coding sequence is TGTGCCAGCAGTCGGGACAGGAATGGAAACTATGGCTACACCTTC. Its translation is CASSRDRNGNYGYTF.

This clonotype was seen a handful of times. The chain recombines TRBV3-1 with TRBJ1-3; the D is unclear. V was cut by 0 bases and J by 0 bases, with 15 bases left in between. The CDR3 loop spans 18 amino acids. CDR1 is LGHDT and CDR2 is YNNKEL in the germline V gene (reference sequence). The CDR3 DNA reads TGTGCCAGCAGCCAAGATCTTAAGTTCGGTGCCTCTGGAAACACCATATATTTT. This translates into CASSQDLKFGASGNTIYF.

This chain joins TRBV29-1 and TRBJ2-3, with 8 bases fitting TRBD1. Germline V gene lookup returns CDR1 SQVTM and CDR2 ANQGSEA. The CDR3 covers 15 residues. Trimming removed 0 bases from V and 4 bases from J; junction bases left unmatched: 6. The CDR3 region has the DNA TGCAGCGTTGAAGAGGGACAGGTTGGAGCAGATACGCAGTATTTT. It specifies CSVEEGQVGADTQYF.

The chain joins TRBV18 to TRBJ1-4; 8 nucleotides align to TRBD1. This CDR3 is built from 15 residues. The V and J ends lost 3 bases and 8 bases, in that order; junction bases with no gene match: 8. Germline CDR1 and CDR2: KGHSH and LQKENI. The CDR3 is CASSPSRGRREKLFF. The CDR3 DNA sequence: TGTGCCAGCTCACCTTCCAGGGGGCGAAGGGAAAAACTGTTTTTT. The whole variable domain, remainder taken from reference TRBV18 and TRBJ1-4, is NAGVMQNPRHLVRRRGQEARLRCSPMKGHSHVYWYRQLPEEGLKFMVYLQKENIIDESGMPKERFSAEFPKEGPSILRIQQVVRGDSAAYFCASSPSRGRREKLFFGSGTQLSVL.

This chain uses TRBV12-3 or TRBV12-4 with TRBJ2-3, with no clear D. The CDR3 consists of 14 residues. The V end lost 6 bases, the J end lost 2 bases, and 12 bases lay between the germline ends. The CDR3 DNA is TGTGCCAGCAGACGTTCAGAGTTCACAGATACGCAGTATTTT. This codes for CASRRSEFTDTQYF.

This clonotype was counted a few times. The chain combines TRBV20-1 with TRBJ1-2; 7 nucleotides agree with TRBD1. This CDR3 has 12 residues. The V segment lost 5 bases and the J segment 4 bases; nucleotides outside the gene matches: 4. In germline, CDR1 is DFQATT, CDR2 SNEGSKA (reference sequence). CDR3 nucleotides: TGCAGTGCTCCCGGGACAGTCTATGGCTACACCTTC. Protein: CSAPGTVYGYTF.

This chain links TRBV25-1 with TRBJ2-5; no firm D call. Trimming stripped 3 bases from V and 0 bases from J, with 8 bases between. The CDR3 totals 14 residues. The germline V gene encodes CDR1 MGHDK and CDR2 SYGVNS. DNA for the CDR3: TGTGCCAGCAGTGAGATCAGGAACCAAGAGACCCAGTACTTC. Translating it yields CASSEIRNQETQYF. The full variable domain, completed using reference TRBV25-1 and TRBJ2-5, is EADIYQTPRYLVIGTGKKITLECSQTMGHDKMYWYQQDPGMELHLIHYSYGVNSTEKGDLSSESTVSRIRTEHFPLTLESARPSHTSQYLCASSEIRNQETQYFGPGTRLLVL.

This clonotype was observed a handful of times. The DNA of the CDR3 is TGTGCCAGCAACCCGGGACTAGCGGGAGGAGAGACCCAGTACTTC. This translates into CASNPGLAGGETQYF. This chain links TRBV7-2 with TRBJ2-5; 15 positions agree with TRBD2. The J segment lost 4 bases and the V segment lost 7 bases, leaving 4 bases of the junction unmatched. Per the germline V gene, CDR1 is SGHTA and CDR2 is FQGNSA. The CDR3 is 15 amino acids.

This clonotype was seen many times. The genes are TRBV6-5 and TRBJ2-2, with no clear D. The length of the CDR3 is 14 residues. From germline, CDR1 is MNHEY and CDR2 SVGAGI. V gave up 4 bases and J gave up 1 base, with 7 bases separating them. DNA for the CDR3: TGTGCCAGCAGTTGGACCCTGAACACCGGGGAGCTGTTTTTT. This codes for CASSWTLNTGELFF.

The chain's CDR3 is CASRPTGAGANVLTF. CDR3 nucleotide sequence: TGTGCCAGCAGGCCGACAGGCGCTGGGGCCAACGTCCTGACTTTC. V and J are TRBV6-2 or TRBV6-3 and TRBJ2-6; D possibly corresponds to TRBD1 (6 bases). Germline V gene lookup returns CDR1 MNHEY and CDR2 SVGEGT. Trimming stripped 6 bases from V and 2 bases from J, with 11 bases between. This CDR3 contains 15 residues.

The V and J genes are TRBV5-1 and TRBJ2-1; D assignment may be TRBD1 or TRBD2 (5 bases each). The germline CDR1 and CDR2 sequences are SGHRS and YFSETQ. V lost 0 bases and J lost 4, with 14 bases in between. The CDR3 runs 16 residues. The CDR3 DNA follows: TGCGCCAGCAGCTTGGCCGGTGAGGGGAGATACAATGAGCAGTTCTTC. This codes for CASSLAGEGRYNEQFF.

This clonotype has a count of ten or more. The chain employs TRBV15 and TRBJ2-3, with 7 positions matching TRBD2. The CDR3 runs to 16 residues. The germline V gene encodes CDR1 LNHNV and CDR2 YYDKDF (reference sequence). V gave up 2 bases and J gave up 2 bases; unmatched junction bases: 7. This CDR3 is CATSRTPSGNTDTQYF. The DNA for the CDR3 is TGTGCCACCAGCAGAACCCCTAGCGGAAACACAGATACGCAGTATTTT.

CDR3 nucleotide sequence: TGCAGTGCTAGAGATCCATATTCTTCCGCGGCAGGAGGCGAGCAGTACTTC. Residues: CSARDPYSSAAGGEQYF. V and J are TRBV20-1 and TRBJ2-7; weak D call: TRBD2 (5 bases). The CDR3 is made up of 17 amino acids. Germline V gene sequence: CDR1 DFQATT, CDR2 SNEGSKA (reference sequence). With 0 bases removed from V and 6 bases from J, the gap between germline ends came to 24 bases.

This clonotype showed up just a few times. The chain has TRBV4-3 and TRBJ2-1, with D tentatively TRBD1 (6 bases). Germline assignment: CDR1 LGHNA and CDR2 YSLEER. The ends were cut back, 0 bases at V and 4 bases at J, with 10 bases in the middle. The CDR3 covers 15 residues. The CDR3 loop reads CASSQELQGYNEQFF. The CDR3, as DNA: TGCGCCAGCAGCCAAGAGCTACAGGGATACAATGAGCAGTTCTTC.

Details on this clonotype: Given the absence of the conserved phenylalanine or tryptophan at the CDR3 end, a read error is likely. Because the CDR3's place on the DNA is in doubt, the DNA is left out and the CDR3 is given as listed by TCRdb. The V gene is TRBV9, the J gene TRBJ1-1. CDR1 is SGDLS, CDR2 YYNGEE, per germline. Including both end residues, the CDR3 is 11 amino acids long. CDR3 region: CASSVVGQQGP.

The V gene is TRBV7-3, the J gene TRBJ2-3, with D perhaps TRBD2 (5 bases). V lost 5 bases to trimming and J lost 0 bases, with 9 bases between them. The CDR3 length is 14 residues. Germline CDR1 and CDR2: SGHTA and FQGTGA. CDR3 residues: CASSMTGSTDTQYF. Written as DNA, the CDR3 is TGTGCCAGCAGCATGACGGGAAGCACAGATACGCAGTATTTT.

The CDR3 reads CSVEVGSYNEQFF. CDR3 DNA: TGCAGCGTTGAAGTCGGCAGCTACAATGAGCAGTTCTTC. V and J are TRBV29-1 and TRBJ2-1; D ambiguous. CDR3 size: 13 residues. V was trimmed by 1 base and J by 3 bases, leaving 7 bases between them. Germline lookup yields CDR1 SQVTM and CDR2 ANQGSEA.

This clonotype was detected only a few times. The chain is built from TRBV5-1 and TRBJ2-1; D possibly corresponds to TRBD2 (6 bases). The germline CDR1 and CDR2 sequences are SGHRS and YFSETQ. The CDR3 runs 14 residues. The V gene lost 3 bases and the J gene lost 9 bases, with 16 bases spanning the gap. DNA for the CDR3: TGCGCCAGCAGCTCCCCTTGGGAGGAGGGTGAGCAGTTCTTC. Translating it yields CASSSPWEEGEQFF.